Listed here are 23 T cell receptor beta chains from one sample, sequenced in a study of multiple sclerosis patients with progressive multifocal leukoencephalopathy. Repertoires were generated with immunoSEQ multiplex PCR, while TCRdb's copy carries only in-frame clones and drops some. This table has more than 30,000 clones, 87% appearing once. Time point indicated: time of PML onset. Sequences were derived from PBMCs, sampled from a patient treated with natalizumab. The source is a woman in her forties with progressive multifocal leukoencephalopathy.

V and J are TRBV5-1 and TRBJ2-7, with D tentatively TRBD1 or TRBD2 (5 bases each). Germline values: CDR1 SGHRS, CDR2 YFSETQ. Trimming cost V 0 bases and J 3 bases, with 13 bases left between them. The length of the CDR3 is 15 residues. CDR3 DNA: TGCGCCAGCAGCTTGGCGTCAGGGAGAGGCTACGAGCAGTACTTC. Its translation is CASSLASGRGYEQYF.

The gene calls are TRBV7-9 and TRBJ1-4; possibly TRBD1 for D (6 bases). The CDR3 runs to 14 residues. Germline V gene lookup returns CDR1 SEHNR and CDR2 FQNEAQ (reference sequence). The germline V and J ends were trimmed by 3 bases and 13 bases, with 18 bases remaining between them. The CDR3 reads CASSFGRGELGLFF. CDR3 nucleotides: TGTGCCAGCAGCTTCGGCAGGGGCGAGTTGGGACTGTTTTTT. Combining the CDR3 with reference TRBV7-9 and TRBJ1-4 gives the whole variable domain DTGVSQNPRHKITKRGQNVTFRCDPISEHNRLYWYRQTLGQGPEFLTYFQNEAQLEKSRLLSDRFSAERPKGSFSTLEIQRTEQGDSAMYLCASSFGRGELGLFFGSGTQLSVL.

The sample holds one count of this clone. J is TRBJ2-1 and V is TRBV27; 8 nucleotides agree with TRBD2. CDR1 is MNHEY, CDR2 SMNVEV, per germline (reference sequence). The CDR3 length is 16 residues. Germline trimming cut 3 bases from V and 4 bases from J; bases unmatched to any gene: 8. In nucleotides, the CDR3 is TGTGCCAGCAGTTTGGCCGCGGGGGGTTTGTACAATGAGCAGTTCTTC. It encodes CASSLAAGGLYNEQFF.

The gene calls are TRBV27 and TRBJ2-1, with no clear D. V was pared by 5 bases and J by 1 base, with 3 bases between. This CDR3 has 12 residues. CDR1 is MNHEY, CDR2 SMNVEV, per germline (reference sequence). The CDR3 protein is CASSKSYNEQFF. Here the CDR3 DNA reads TGTGCCAGCAGTAAATCCTACAATGAGCAGTTCTTC.

The chain uses TRBV6-5 and TRBJ2-3, with 7 bases that match TRBD2. V dropped 7 bases and J dropped 3; count of bases not matched to a gene: 10. The CDR3 runs 15 residues. CDR1 MNHEY and CDR2 SVGAGI come from the germline V gene. CDR3 amino acids: CASNPRRELTDTQYF. CDR3 in DNA: TGTGCCAGCAACCCTCGGCGGGAGTTAACAGATACGCAGTATTTT.

The J gene is TRBJ1-2, the V gene TRBV28; tentatively, D is TRBD1 (6 bases). Trimming cost V 4 bases and J 4 bases, with 22 bases left between them. The germline gives CDR1 MDHEN, CDR2 SYDVKM. The CDR3 covers 17 residues. This chain's CDR3 is CASSSATGKGPSYGYTF. DNA for the CDR3: TGTGCCAGCAGTTCGGCCACAGGGAAGGGGCCTAGCTATGGCTACACCTTC.

The genes are TRBV5-8 and TRBJ2-7; the D gene is possibly TRBD2 (6 bases). The CDR3 sequence is 13 residues long. Per the germline V gene, CDR1 is SGHTS and CDR2 is YDEGEE. V dropped 4 bases and J dropped 5 bases, with 13 bases sitting between them. The CDR3 protein is CASSPRSGDEQYF. Written as DNA, the CDR3 is TGTGCCAGCAGCCCAAGGTCGGGGGACGAGCAGTACTTC.

This clone appeared once. The chain uses TRBV7-9 and TRBJ2-1, with TRBD1 as a possible D gene (5 bases). Germline CDR1 SEHNR, CDR2 FQNEAQ (reference sequence). Trimming shortened V by 5 bases and J by 5 bases, and 16 bases separated the two germline ends. This CDR3 region has 15 residues. CDR3 bases: TGTGCCAGCAGCAAGACCAGGGTAGGAGACAATGAGCAGTTCTTC. Protein: CASSKTRVGDNEQFF.

This clone came up once. This chain uses TRBV13 with TRBJ1-6; no clear D gene. V lost 2 bases and J 6 bases, leaving 11 bases between the germline ends. This CDR3 comprises 15 residues. Germline CDR1 reads PRHDT; CDR2 reads FYEKMQ (reference sequence). The CDR3 region is CASSLSGESNSPLHF. In DNA, the CDR3 is TGTGCCAGCAGCTTATCCGGGGAGAGTAATTCACCCCTCCACTTT.

The chain recombines TRBV11-1 with TRBJ2-5; 10 nucleotides match TRBD2. Losses at the gene ends were 1 base for V and 5 bases for J; bases not matched to a gene: 13. The CDR3 totals 18 residues. Germline V gene sequence: CDR1 SGHAT, CDR2 FQDESV (reference sequence). The CDR3 bases are TGTGCCAGCAGCTTAGAGGGATCTAGCGGGGGCCTCAAGGAGACCCAGTACTTC. Translated: CASSLEGSSGGLKETQYF. Full variable domain (outside the CDR3, taken from reference TRBV11-1 and TRBJ2-5): EAEVAQSPRYKITEKSQAVAFWCDPISGHATLYWYRQILGQGPELLVQFQDESVVDDSQLPKDRFSAERLKGVDSTLKIQPAELGDSAMYLCASSLEGSSGGLKETQYFGPGTRLLVL.

J is TRBJ1-1 and V is TRBV5-1, with TRBD1 matching 7 bases. V lost 1 base and J lost 5; bases outside the gene matches: 5. The length of the CDR3 is 14 residues. Per germline, CDR1 SGHRS and CDR2 YFSETQ. The CDR3 coding sequence is TGCGCCAGCAGCTTGAGAGACAGGGAAACTGAAGCTTTCTTT. Protein product: CASSLRDRETEAFF.

The chain joins TRBV4-3 to TRBJ2-6; no clear D. V lost 2 bases and J lost 5, with 4 bases in between. The CDR3 sequence is 13 residues long. In germline, CDR1 is LGHNA, CDR2 YSLEER. This chain's CDR3 is CASSQKRANVLTF. The CDR3 nucleotides are TGCGCCAGCAGCCAAAAAAGGGCCAACGTCCTGACTTTC.

The DNA for the CDR3 is TGTGCCAGCAGTTACGGGATGACCCAGTACTTC. Its translation: CASSYGMTQYF. V gene TRBV6-6 combines with J gene TRBJ2-5, with no clear D. Germline values: CDR1 MNHNY, CDR2 SVGAGI (reference sequence). CDR3 length equals 11 residues. The V end was cut by 2 bases, the J end by 7 bases, with 5 bases between.

V gene TRBV5-4 combines with J gene TRBJ2-3, with 10 positions matching TRBD2. The CDR3 runs to 16 residues. V was clipped by 1 base and J by 2 bases; unmatched bases: 4. Per germline, CDR1 SGHNT and CDR2 YYREEE (reference sequence). The chain's CDR3 is CASSLRLAGDTDTQYF. The CDR3 DNA follows: TGTGCCAGCAGCTTGAGGCTAGCGGGAGACACAGATACGCAGTATTTT.

V and J are TRBV18 and TRBJ2-7, with no clear D. Per the germline V gene, CDR1 is KGHSH and CDR2 is LQKENI. V was cut by 2 bases and J by 6 bases, with 11 bases left in between. The CDR3 sequence is 13 residues long. The CDR3 DNA is TGTGCCAGCTCACCATTCTCGTCCGGCGAGCAGTACTTC. Its translation: CASSPFSSGEQYF.

This clone was recorded once. The chain carries TRBV4-3 and TRBJ2-1, with 8 nucleotides matching TRBD2. The CDR3 consists of 15 residues. Germline V lookup: CDR1 LGHNA, CDR2 YSLEER. Losses at the gene ends were 0 bases for V and 4 bases for J; bases not matched to a gene: 2. The CDR3 loop reads CASSQDTGGYNEQFF. In nucleotides, the CDR3 is TGCGCCAGCAGCCAAGATACGGGGGGGTACAATGAGCAGTTCTTC.

The chain combines TRBV5-1 with TRBJ2-5; 7 nucleotides line up with TRBD1. The CDR3 contains 13 residues. The V and J ends lost 8 bases and 3 bases, in that order; junction bases with no gene match: 7. Germline CDR1 reads SGHRS; CDR2 reads YFSETQ. CDR3 sequence reads: CASRSGTEETQYF. The DNA of the CDR3 is TGCGCCAGTCGCTCCGGGACAGAAGAGACCCAGTACTTC. The full variable domain, in which reference TRBV5-1 and TRBJ2-5 provide the parts outside the CDR3, is KAGVTQTPRYLIKTRGQQVTLSCSPISGHRSVSWYQQTPGQGLQFLFEYFSETQRNKGNFPGRFSGRQFSNSRSEMNVSTLELGDSALYLCASRSGTEETQYFGPGTRLLVL.

J is TRBJ2-2 and V is TRBV11-2, with D uncertain. The germline V and J ends were trimmed by 1 base and 9 bases, with 12 bases remaining between them. The CDR3 has 14 residues. CDR1 and CDR2 (germline): SGHAT, FQNNGV. The CDR3: CASSLGRVQRELFF. The CDR3 DNA sequence: TGTGCCAGCAGCTTAGGCCGGGTCCAGCGGGAGCTGTTTTTT.

The genes are TRBV7-6 and TRBJ2-3; maybe TRBD1 (6 bases). This CDR3 contains 17 residues. V was pared by 0 bases and J by 0 bases, with 13 bases between. Germline lookup yields CDR1 SGHVS and CDR2 FNYEAQ. Here the CDR3 reads CASSLASGTLSTDTQYF. CDR3 nucleotide sequence: TGTGCCAGCAGCTTAGCCTCCGGGACACTGAGCACAGATACGCAGTATTTT.

The gene calls are TRBV19 and TRBJ2-5; D gene ambiguous. CDR3 length equals 16 residues. The germline gives CDR1 LNHDA, CDR2 SQIVND (reference sequence). Between the trimmed V and J ends, which lost 3 bases and 7 bases, there was a span of 21 bases. CDR3 loop: CASSMEAFPQRGTQYF. CDR3 bases: TGTGCCAGTAGTATGGAAGCCTTTCCTCAAAGAGGGACCCAGTACTTC.

The chain's CDR3 is CASGSGLGAQHF. The CDR3, as DNA: TGTGCCAGCGGTTCAGGTTTAGGGGCCCAGCATTTT. The V and J genes are TRBV2 and TRBJ1-5; weak D call: TRBD1 (5 bases). The germline gives CDR1 SNHLY, CDR2 FYNNEI. The CDR3 consists of 12 residues. With 8 bases removed from V and 11 bases from J, the gap between germline ends came to 16 bases.

The chain has TRBV14 and TRBJ2-2; D is tentatively TRBD1 or TRBD2 (5 bases each). The germline CDR1 and CDR2 sequences are SGHDN and FVKESK. The length of the CDR3 is 15 residues. Trimming took off 2 bases at V and 6 bases at J, with 13 bases between the two ends. The CDR3 sequence is CASSQWGPGPGELFF. The CDR3 DNA is TGTGCCAGCAGCCAATGGGGCCCGGGACCCGGGGAGCTGTTTTTT.

V and J are TRBV4-3 and TRBJ1-5; no definite D call. Germline values: CDR1 LGHNA, CDR2 YSLEER. This CDR3 has 15 amino acids. The germline V and J ends were trimmed by 0 bases and 4 bases, with 10 bases remaining between them. CDR3 DNA sequence: TGCGCCAGCAGCCAAGATCTCACTCGAAATCAGCCCCAGCATTTT. Protein: CASSQDLTRNQPQHF.